A selection of T cell receptor beta chains follows, all from one sample in a study of T cells after somatic rescue of genetic block. Clones were read by immunoSEQ multiplex PCR, and TCRdb kept only the in-frame ones, dropping some. The sample holds 9,500 to 10,000 clones, 74% seen once. The specimen was peripheral blood mononuclear cells (PBMCs). These receptors came from a boy between 5 and 17 years old. Both conserved end residues are part of each CDR3. The D gene is left open where the match is weak. Part of the rows lack a size; the others show once, few, many or a class for expanded clones.

CDR3nt,CDR3aa,v_gene,abundance,d_gene,j_gene
TGTGCCAGCAGCCAAGACAGGGGGGATTCGTGGGGCTTACAAGAGACCCAGTACTTC,CASSQDRGDSWGLQETQYF,TRBV14,NA,NA,TRBJ2-5
TGTGCCAGCTCACCACCGCGAGCCTCTGGAAACACCATATATTTT,CASSPPRASGNTIYF,TRBV18,NA,NA,TRBJ1-3
TGTGCCAGTTCTAGTTTACGGCAGCTTAGCAATCAGCCCCAGCATTTT,CASSSLRQLSNQPQHF,TRBV27,NA,NA,TRBJ1-5
TGTGCCAGCAGCCCCCAGGTCTTTAATGGCTACACCTTC,CASSPQVFNGYTF,TRBV6-5,NA,NA,TRBJ1-2
TGTGCCCCGGGGACAACGGAGAACTATGGCTACACCTTC,CAPGTTENYGYTF,TRBV18,NA,NA,TRBJ1-2
TGTGCCAGCAGCGTAGGCCCTAGCGGCATCAAAGAGACCCAGTACTTC,CASSVGPSGIKETQYF,TRBV9,NA,TRBD2,TRBJ2-5
TGCGCCAGCAGCCTCCCGGTGGGACCAGATACGCAGTATTTT,CASSLPVGPDTQYF,TRBV5-1,NA,NA,TRBJ2-3
TGCGCCAGCAGCCAAGCGCGGACTAGCGGGGGGGTGGATACGCAGTATTTT,CASSQARTSGGVDTQYF,TRBV4-1,NA,TRBD2,TRBJ2-3
TGTGCCAGCAGCTATTCGGACAGGGGGCCAGGCGAGCAGTACTTC,CASSYSDRGPGEQYF,TRBV6-5,once,TRBD1,TRBJ2-7
TGCGCCAGCAGTCAAGGGGGGTATAGCAATCAGCCCCAGCATTTT,CASSQGGYSNQPQHF,TRBV4-1,NA,NA,TRBJ1-5
TGTGCCAGCAGCTCTCCCGGACTAGCGGGAGCCGACGAGCAGTACTTC,CASSSPGLAGADEQYF,TRBV7-9,NA,TRBD2,TRBJ2-7
TGTGCCAGCAGTGAAGTTTGGGGGCACACTGAAGCTTTCTTT,CASSEVWGHTEAFF,TRBV2,few,NA,TRBJ1-1
TGTGCCAGTAGTACAGGGGAAATCTATGGCTACACCTTC,CASSTGEIYGYTF,TRBV19,medium-sized,NA,TRBJ1-2
TGTGCCAGCAGCTTGGGACAGGCTCGCTACGAGCAGTACTTC,CASSLGQARYEQYF,TRBV5-3,NA,TRBD1,TRBJ2-7
TGTGCCATCGGAGGAGATGAGCAGTACTTC,CAIGGDEQYF,TRBV10-3,NA,NA,TRBJ2-7
TGTGCCAGCAGTTTGTTAGCAACAGGGGTCGGCTACACCTTC,CASSLLATGVGYTF,TRBV6-5,NA,TRBD1,TRBJ1-2
TGTGCCAGCAGTTTATGGGGTGCTGGCCCAGATACGCAGTATTTT,CASSLWGAGPDTQYF,TRBV27,NA,NA,TRBJ2-3
TGTGCCAGCAGTTTACGGCTAGTGCGGGTTACTAATGAAAAACTGTTTTTT,CASSLRLVRVTNEKLFF,TRBV28,NA,NA,TRBJ1-4
TGTGCCAGCAGCTTAAACGACAGGGTGGACACTGAAGCTTTCTTT,CASSLNDRVDTEAFF,TRBV11-2,few,TRBD1,TRBJ1-1
TGCGCCAGCAGCGGGACTAGCGGAGGGAGCACAGATACGCAGTATTTT,CASSGTSGGSTDTQYF,TRBV10-1,NA,TRBD2,TRBJ2-3
TGTGCCAGCAGCTTAGGGGACAGGGAGTCCTACGAGCAGTACTTC,CASSLGDRESYEQYF,TRBV5-6,NA,TRBD1,TRBJ2-7
TGTGCCAGCAGCTTAGGGGGTGGGACTGAAGCTTTCTTT,CASSLGGGTEAFF,TRBV7-3,NA,NA,TRBJ1-1
TGTGCCAGCAGTTTAGGTGCGGGGGCGTGGGAGACCCAGTACTTC,CASSLGAGAWETQYF,TRBV27,NA,NA,TRBJ2-5
TGCAGCGTTGAAGCTACCGGATGGGGGCGAGGCTCCTACGAGCAGTACTTC,CSVEATGWGRGSYEQYF,TRBV29-1,NA,NA,TRBJ2-7
TGTGCCAGCAGCTTAAAGAGGGGAGGACTAGCGGGAGACGGAGATACGCAGTATTTT,CASSLKRGGLAGDGDTQYF,TRBV7-9,NA,TRBD2,TRBJ2-3
TGTGCCAGCAGCTTCGTAGAGACCCAGTACTTC,CASSFVETQYF,TRBV5-6,few,NA,TRBJ2-5
TGCGCCAGCAGCTTGGGGAGAAATGAGCAGTTCTTC,CASSLGRNEQFF,TRBV5-1,NA,NA,TRBJ2-1
TGCGCCAGCACCTCGATAGGGGGGTCCTACGAGCAGTACTTC,CASTSIGGSYEQYF,TRBV5-1,once,NA,TRBJ2-7
TGCAGTGCCCCCGGCGTCCACGAGCAGTACTTC,CSAPGVHEQYF,TRBV20-1,once,NA,TRBJ2-7
TGTGCCAGCAGTGCCGGGGACAGGCGTAATGAAAAACTGTTTTTT,CASSAGDRRNEKLFF,TRBV25-1,NA,TRBD1,TRBJ1-4
TGTGCCAGCGCTAGACTAGCGGGAGGGAAAGAGCAGTACTTC,CASARLAGGKEQYF,TRBV6-4,once,TRBD2,TRBJ2-7
TGTGCCAGCAGTACTACAGGGCTGGGGGAGACCCAGTACTTC,CASSTTGLGETQYF,TRBV2,NA,NA,TRBJ2-5
TGTGCCAGCAGCCAAAGGAGCGGGAGCTCCTACAATGAGCAGTTCTTC,CASSQRSGSSYNEQFF,TRBV14,NA,TRBD2,TRBJ2-1